This T cell receptor beta chain was identified in a study of cytomegalovirus exposure and HLA in healthy donors. The donors were part of the validation cohort, which consisted of approximately 110 subjects and was separate from the first cohort of about 650 subjects. Study results and caveats: The study listed roughly 160 cytomegalovirus-associated TCR beta chains. Through in vitro validation, three CMV-associated chains were shown to be specific for CMV antigens. Cytomegalovirus status, reportedly, was diagnosed with high specificity and sensitivity by the classifier.

In the case of this clone: Its specificity is unknown.

The germline V gene has CDR1 KGHSH and CDR2 LQKENI. V was pared by 6 bases and J by 7 bases, with 18 bases between. The CDR3 sequence is 15 residues long. Sequencing used immunoSEQ multiplex PCR; TCRdb keeps in-frame clones, though not all of them. Of 230,000 or so clones in the sample, almost 90% are singletons; the top ten hold 2.5% to 3.5%. The chain uses TRBV18 and TRBJ1-4; D is unresolved. Sequences were obtained from PBMCs. The sequence was collected from a woman in her late teens or twenties in good health and CMV-seronegative. The CDR3 DNA reads as TGTGCCAGCTCGCCAAGTCCTTCGAACGGTGAAAAACTGTTTTTT. Residues: CASSPSPSNGEKLFF. The complete variable domain, with remaining parts taken from reference TRBV18 and TRBJ1-4, reads NAGVMQNPRHLVRRRGQEARLRCSPMKGHSHVYWYRQLPEEGLKFMVYLQKENIIDESGMPKERFSAEFPKEGPSILRIQQVVRGDSAAYFCASSPSPSNGEKLFFGSGTQLSVL.